This TCR beta chain was captured by sequencing in a study of beta chain features in type 1 diabetes. General study findings and limits: TCRB CDR3s from Type 1 diabetes patients were moderately but significantly shorter in all four CD4+ subsets. In patients and controls equally, PCR might favor templates that are shorter.

As every portion of the isolated RNA was reverse transcribed, the sequencing read expressed TCRB transcripts. The method was immunoSEQ multiplex PCR; TCRdb's version includes in-frame clones alone and lacks a portion of them. Here the sample spans about 280,000 clones, 14% to 15% being singletons. This clone was counted a few times. What it binds is not known. This CDR3 contains 17 residues. Germline CDR1 MGHRA, CDR2 YSYEKL. V lost 1 base, J lost 6 bases, and 20 bases lay in between. Stem cell-like memory, regulatory, central memory and naive CD4+ cells were sorted via CD45RO/CCR7/CD25/CD127/CD95/CD27. Without exception, sorted populations had purity beyond 95%.

The clonotype was recovered from a man between 18 and 35 years old with type 1 diabetes. The rearrangement links TRBV4-1 to TRBJ2-3; D is possibly TRBD1 (6 bases). The source material was naive CD4+ T cells from blood. CDR3 DNA: TGCGCCAGCAGCCAAGGTCGTGGGGGCTCCAGATCCGATACGCAGTATTTT. Encoded protein: CASSQGRGGSRSDTQYF.